A single T cell receptor (beta chain) is shown here with its context. This sample is part of a study of blood T cell repertoires in COVID-19. Overall study context: T cells, B-cell-depleted T cells, or PBMCs provided the cDNA or gDNA that served as material.

Individuals drawn from 20 to 25 US areas were roughly 18 to 89 years old. The table came from immunoSEQ multiplex PCR; TCRdb's copy has only in-frame clones and leaves some out. The repertoire consists of about 250,000 clones, with over 85% occurring once and the leading ten covering almost 4%. In germline, CDR1 is SGHTA, CDR2 FQGNSA. The CDR3 extends over 16 amino acids. Losses at the gene ends were 5 bases for V and 1 base for J; bases not matched to a gene: 3. Sequenced: PBMCs or T cells enriched from blood (not recorded which). The source is a woman in her twenties or thirties with acute COVID-19. The chain couples TRBV7-2 to TRBJ2-3; 13 bases map to TRBD2. CDR3: CASSAGLAGGTDTQYF. The DNA of the CDR3 is TGTGCCAGCAGCGCAGGACTAGCGGGGGGCACAGATACGCAGTATTTT.